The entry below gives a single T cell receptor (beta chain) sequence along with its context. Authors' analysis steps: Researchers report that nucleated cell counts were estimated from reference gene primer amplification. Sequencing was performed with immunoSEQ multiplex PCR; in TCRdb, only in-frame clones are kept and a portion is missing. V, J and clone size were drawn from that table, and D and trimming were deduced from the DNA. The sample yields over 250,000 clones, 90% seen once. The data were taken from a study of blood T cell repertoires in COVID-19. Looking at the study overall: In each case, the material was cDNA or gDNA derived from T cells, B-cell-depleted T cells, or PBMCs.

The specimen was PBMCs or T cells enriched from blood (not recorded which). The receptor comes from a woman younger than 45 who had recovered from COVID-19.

The CDR3 DNA is TGCGCCAGCAAACCGGACGGACTAGCGGGAGCAGAGACCCAGTACTTC. Protein: CASKPDGLAGAETQYF. This chain joins TRBV10-1 and TRBJ2-5; 13 bases map to TRBD2. After removal of 7 bases from V and 4 bases from J, the junction contained 9 bases not matched to a gene. The CDR3 has 16 amino acids. Germline CDR1 and CDR2: WNHNN and SYGVQD (reference sequence).